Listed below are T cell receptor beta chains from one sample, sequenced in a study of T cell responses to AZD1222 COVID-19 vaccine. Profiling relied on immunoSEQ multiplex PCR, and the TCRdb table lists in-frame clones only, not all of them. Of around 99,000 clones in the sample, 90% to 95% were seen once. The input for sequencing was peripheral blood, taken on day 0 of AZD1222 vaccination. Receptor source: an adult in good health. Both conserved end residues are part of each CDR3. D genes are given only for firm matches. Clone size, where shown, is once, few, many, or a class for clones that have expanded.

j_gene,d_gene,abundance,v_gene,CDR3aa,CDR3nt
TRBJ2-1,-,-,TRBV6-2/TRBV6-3,CASSPDSRIEQFF,TGTGCCAGCAGCCCAGATTCTAGGATTGAGCAGTTCTTC
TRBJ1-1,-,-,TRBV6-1,CASSDTRDTEAFF,TGTGCCAGCAGTGACACCAGGGACACTGAAGCTTTCTTT
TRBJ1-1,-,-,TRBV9,CASSFADNLNTEAFF,TGTGCCAGCAGCTTCGCGGACAACTTGAACACTGAAGCTTTCTTT
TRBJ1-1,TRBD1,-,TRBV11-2,CASSLAGTGATDGFF,TGTGCCAGCAGCTTAGCCGGGACAGGGGCCACTGATGGTTTCTTT
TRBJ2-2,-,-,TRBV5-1,CASSFLPGANTGELFF,TGCGCCAGCAGCTTTCTTCCGGGCGCGAACACCGGGGAGCTGTTTTTT
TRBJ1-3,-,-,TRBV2,CASSEEGVGNTIYF,TGTGCCAGCAGTGAAGAGGGCGTCGGAAACACCATATATTTT
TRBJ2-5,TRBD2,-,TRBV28,CASSWATSGRTETQYF,TGTGCCAGCAGTTGGGCCACTAGCGGGAGGACGGAGACCCAGTACTTC
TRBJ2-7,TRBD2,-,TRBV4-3,CASSQARGLAGYYEQYF,TGCGCCAGCAGCCAGGCCCGGGGACTAGCGGGATACTACGAGCAGTACTTC
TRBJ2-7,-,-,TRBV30,CAWKGVRYEQYF,TGTGCCTGGAAAGGGGTTCGCTACGAGCAGTACTTC
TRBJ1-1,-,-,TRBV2,CASSDTGTGNTEAFF,TGTGCCAGCAGTGACACGGGGACGGGGAACACTGAAGCTTTCTTT
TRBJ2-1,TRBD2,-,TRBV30,CAWSVQATSAGLNEQFF,TGTGCCTGGAGTGTACAGGCCACTAGCGCGGGGCTCAATGAGCAGTTCTTC
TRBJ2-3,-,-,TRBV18,CASSPPSASTDTQYF,TGTGCCAGCTCACCACCTAGCGCAAGCACAGATACGCAGTATTTT
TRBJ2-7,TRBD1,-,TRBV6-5,CASRGTAFGYEQYF,TGTGCCAGCAGGGGGACAGCTTTCGGCTACGAGCAGTACTTC
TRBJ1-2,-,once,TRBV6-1,CASSEGPEYGYTF,TGTGCCAGCAGTGAGGGACCGGAATATGGCTACACCTTC
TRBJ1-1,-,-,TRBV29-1,CSVERQLNTEAFF,TGCAGCGTTGAAAGGCAGTTGAACACTGAAGCTTTCTTT
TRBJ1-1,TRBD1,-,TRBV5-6,CASSLETGWDTEAFF,TGTGCCAGCAGCCTGGAGACAGGGTGGGACACTGAAGCTTTCTTT
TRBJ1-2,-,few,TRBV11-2,CASSAYNPAVYGYTF,TGTGCCAGCAGCGCCTATAATCCTGCTGTCTATGGCTACACCTTC
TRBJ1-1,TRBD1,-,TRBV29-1,CSVAGQKIEAFF,TGCAGCGTTGCGGGACAGAAAATTGAAGCTTTCTTT
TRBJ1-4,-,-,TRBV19,CASSEGPGEKLFF,TGTGCCAGTAGTGAGGGTCCGGGGGAAAAACTGTTTTTT
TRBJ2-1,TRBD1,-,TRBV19,CASRGTGVGYNEQFF,TGTGCCAGCAGGGGGACAGGGGTTGGCTACAATGAGCAGTTCTTC
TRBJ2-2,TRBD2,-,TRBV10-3,CAISQEAGVTGELFF,TGTGCCATCAGTCAAGAAGCGGGGGTCACCGGGGAGCTGTTTTTT
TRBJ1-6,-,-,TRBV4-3,CASRTGNNSPLHF,TGCGCCAGCAGAACAGGGAATAATTCACCCCTCCACTTT
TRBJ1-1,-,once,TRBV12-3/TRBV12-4,CASSFHRDTEAFF,TGTGCCAGCAGTTTCCATCGGGACACTGAAGCTTTCTTT
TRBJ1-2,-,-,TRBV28,CASSFGGVLGYGYTF,TGTGCCAGCAGTTTCGGGGGGGTTTTAGGCTATGGCTACACCTTC
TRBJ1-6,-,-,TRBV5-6,CASSLGRGSPLHF,TGTGCCAGCAGCTTGGGCAGGGGATCACCCCTCCACTTT
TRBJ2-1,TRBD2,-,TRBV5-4,CASSPRGGSNEQFF,TGTGCCAGCAGCCCCCGGGGGGGTAGCAATGAGCAGTTCTTC
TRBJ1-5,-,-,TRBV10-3,CATGKGENQPQHF,TGTGCCACCGGCAAGGGGGAAAATCAGCCCCAGCATTTT
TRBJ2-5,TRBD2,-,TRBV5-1,CASSFGAPGLADKETQYF,TGCGCCAGCAGCTTTGGGGCACCGGGACTAGCGGACAAAGAGACCCAGTACTTC
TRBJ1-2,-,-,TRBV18,CASSLPSGSNYGYTF,TGTGCCAGCTCACTCCCCTCGGGAAGTAACTATGGCTACACCTTC
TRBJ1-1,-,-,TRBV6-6,CASRTPDRNTEAFF,TGTGCCAGCAGAACACCGGACAGAAACACTGAAGCTTTCTTT
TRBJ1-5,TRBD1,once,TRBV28,CASVDRGRIDQPQHF,TGTGCCAGTGTAGACAGGGGGCGAATTGATCAGCCCCAGCATTTT
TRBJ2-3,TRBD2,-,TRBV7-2,CASSRTSRGTTDTQYF,TGTGCCAGCAGCCGGACTAGCCGAGGGACCACAGATACGCAGTATTTT
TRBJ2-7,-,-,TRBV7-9,CASSSSKGSSYEQYF,TGTGCCAGCAGCTCCTCAAAGGGGAGCTCCTACGAGCAGTACTTC
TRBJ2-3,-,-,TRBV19,CASSIRPSGATDTQYF,TGTGCCAGTAGTATCAGACCATCGGGAGCCACAGATACGCAGTATTTT
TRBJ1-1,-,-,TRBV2,CASSADLNTEAFF,TGTGCCAGCAGCGCGGACTTGAACACTGAAGCTTTCTTT
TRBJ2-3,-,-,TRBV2,CASCTTDGYARTDTQYF,TGTGCCAGCTGCACAACGGATGGGTACGCGCGCACAGATACGCAGTATTTT
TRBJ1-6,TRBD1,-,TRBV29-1,CSVGETGKNSPLHF,TGCAGCGTGGGGGAGACAGGGAAGAATTCACCCCTCCACTTT
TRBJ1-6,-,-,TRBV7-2,CASSLGRESPLHF,TGTGCCAGCAGCTTAGGACGAGAGTCACCCCTCCACTTT
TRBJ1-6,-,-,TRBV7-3,CASSQTGSYNSPLHF,TGTGCCAGCAGCCAGACAGGCTCCTATAATTCACCCCTCCACTTT
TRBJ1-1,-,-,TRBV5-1,CASSFTANTEAFF,TGCGCCAGCAGCTTTACGGCTAACACTGAAGCTTTCTTT
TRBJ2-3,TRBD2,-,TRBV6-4,CASSERASGGTDTQYF,TGTGCCAGCAGTGAAAGGGCTAGCGGAGGCACAGATACGCAGTATTTT
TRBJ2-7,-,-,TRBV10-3,CAISEDRTYSYEQYF,TGTGCCATCAGCGAGGACCGAACCTACTCCTACGAGCAGTACTTC
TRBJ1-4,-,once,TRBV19,CASSKRRQDEKLFF,TGTGCCAGTAGTAAAAGACGACAGGATGAAAAACTGTTTTTT
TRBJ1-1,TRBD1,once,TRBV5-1,CASSSGQPNTEAFF,TGCGCCAGCAGCTCGGGACAGCCGAACACTGAAGCTTTCTTT